This T cell receptor beta chain was sequenced for a study of T cell responses to AZD1222 COVID-19 vaccine. TCRdb keeps only in-frame clones here, not all; method: immunoSEQ multiplex PCR. The profile shows 95,000 to 150,000 clones, 75% to 90% of them singletons. On this clone: Its target is not known.

The study, taken as a whole, reports: Vaccine-associated CD4 TCRs spanned spike, dominant at 160-218 and 743-854.

The origin of this receptor is an adult in good health. The sequences come from peripheral blood, collected on day 0 of AZD1222 vaccination.

CDR3 region: CASSFEGGYTF. The CDR3 DNA reads TGTGCCAGCAGCTTTGAAGGTGGCTACACCTTC. The chain combines TRBV5-8 with TRBJ1-2; unclear D gene. Per the germline V gene, CDR1 is SGHTS and CDR2 is YDEGEE. The CDR3 extends over 11 amino acids. Between the trimmed V and J ends, which lost 2 bases and 7 bases, there was a span of 6 bases.